Each of the 23 T cell receptor beta chains below was sequenced from the same sample in a study of patients with pleural tuberculosis. In TCRdb, the reads were re-called with MiXCR into one record per CDR3 protein. The repertoire holds 25,000 to 30,000 distinct CDR3 sequences, with over 15% as singletons. The sample consisted of peripheral blood. These receptors originate from a human donor with pleural tuberculosis.

Judged by abundance, this clonotype is medium-sized. This chain links TRBV6-1 with TRBJ2-1; the match to TRBD2 covers 11 bases. The CDR3 covers 18 residues. CDR1 and CDR2 from the germline V gene are MNHNS and SASEGT. Trimming removed 1 base from V and 7 bases from J; junction bases left unmatched: 12. For the CDR3, the DNA is TGTGCCAGCAGTGAAGAGCAACCTACTAGCGGGAGCTGGAATGAGCAGTTCTTC. Its translation is CASSEEQPTSGSWNEQFF.

About this clonotype itself: A much larger clone differs from this one at a single base, so this may be a read error. The rearrangement links TRBV5-4 to TRBJ2-3; TRBD2 matches at 14 bases. This CDR3 is 16 amino acids long. Trimming at V came to 6 bases and at J to 4 bases, leaving 7 bases not matched to a gene. In germline, CDR1 is SGHNT, CDR2 YYREEE (reference sequence). The CDR3 sequence is CASNKGTSGSADTQYF. In DNA form, the CDR3 reads TGTGCCAGCAACAAGGGGACTAGCGGGAGCGCAGATACGCAGTATTTT.

Within the sample, this clonotype is medium-sized. The chain combines TRBV27 with TRBJ1-1; D possibly corresponds to TRBD1 (6 bases). Between the trimmed V and J ends, which lost 5 bases and 7 bases, there was a span of 11 bases. The CDR3 runs to 12 residues. Germline CDR1 is MNHEY and CDR2 is SMNVEV (reference sequence). The CDR3 DNA sequence: TGTGCCAGCAGTCCCGACAGGATTGAAGCTTTCTTT. This codes for CASSPDRIEAFF.

This clonotype was observed at least ten times. The rearrangement joins TRBV29-1 to TRBJ1-5; tentative D call: TRBD1 (5 bases). Trimming took 7 bases from V and 4 from J, leaving 11 bases between them. The CDR3 runs to 12 residues. The germline gives CDR1 SQVTM, CDR2 ANQGSEA. The DNA of the CDR3 is TGCAGCGCCCTGTGGGGGAATCAGCCCCAGCATTTT. This encodes CSALWGNQPQHF.

Many counts were recorded for this clonotype. The chain uses TRBV7-2 and TRBJ2-7; 10 bases line up with TRBD2. The V and J ends lost 4 bases and 7 bases, in that order; junction bases with no gene match: 10. Per germline, CDR1 SGHTA and CDR2 FQGNSA. CDR3 length: 15 amino acids. This CDR3 reads CASSSYLAGAREQYF. In nucleotides, the CDR3 is TGTGCCAGCAGCTCTTACCTAGCGGGGGCTAGGGAGCAGTACTTC.

This clonotype was counted at least ten times. V gene TRBV7-9 combines with J gene TRBJ2-1; D unclear. Per germline, CDR1 SEHNR and CDR2 FQNEAQ (reference sequence). CDR3 size: 13 residues. V was clipped by 3 bases and J by 6 bases, with 9 bases between them. The CDR3 is CASSFEGFNEQFF. The DNA of the CDR3 is TGTGCCAGCAGCTTCGAAGGATTCAATGAGCAGTTCTTC.

The chain joins TRBV5-4 to TRBJ2-5; no clear D. The CDR3 loop spans 15 amino acids. Per germline, CDR1 SGHNT and CDR2 YYREEE (reference sequence). The germline V and J ends were trimmed by 1 base and 1 base, with 11 bases remaining between them. CDR3 bases: TGTGCCAGCAGCTTGAGGGCCCCGGGCCAAGAGACCCAGTACTTC. Protein: CASSLRAPGQETQYF.

In its sample, this clonotype is medium-sized (0.01 to 0.1%). This chain links TRBV15 with TRBJ1-2; D unresolved. Germline V gives CDR1 LNHNV, CDR2 YYDKDF (reference sequence). The CDR3 is made up of 14 amino acids. The V gene lost 1 base and the J gene lost 6 bases, with 12 bases spanning the gap. The CDR3 loop reads CATSRGKLLDGYTF. The CDR3 DNA follows: TGTGCCACCAGCAGAGGAAAACTTCTTGATGGCTACACCTTC.

This clonotype was seen at least ten times. The chain has TRBV6-2 or TRBV6-3 and TRBJ1-5, with D unresolved. The CDR3 contains 14 residues. V was cut by 2 bases and J by 1 base, with 6 bases left in between. Germline assignment: CDR1 MNHEY and CDR2 SVGEGT. CDR3 protein: CASSYKGSNQPQHF. The CDR3 DNA reads TGTGCCAGCAGTTACAAGGGAAGCAATCAGCCCCAGCATTTT.

This clonotype was picked up many times. J is TRBJ1-1 and V is TRBV20-1; the D gene is possibly TRBD1 (6 bases). Per the germline V gene, CDR1 is DFQATT and CDR2 is SNEGSKA (reference sequence). The V gene lost 3 bases and the J gene lost 0 bases, with 8 bases spanning the gap. CDR3 length equals 13 residues. CDR3 sequence reads: CSARGALNTEAFF. The DNA for the CDR3 is TGCAGTGCTAGGGGGGCCTTGAACACTGAAGCTTTCTTT.

This clonotype was observed at least ten times. The gene calls are TRBV4-1 and TRBJ1-5, with TRBD1 as a possible D gene (5 bases). CDR3 size: 15 residues. Looked up from germline, CDR1 is MGHRA and CDR2 is YSYEKL. Trimming stripped 1 base from V and 4 bases from J, with 11 bases between. This CDR3 reads CASSQGQGPNQPQHF. The CDR3 coding sequence is TGCGCCAGCAGCCAAGGGCAGGGTCCAAATCAGCCCCAGCATTTT.

This clonotype was seen ten or more times. The chain uses TRBV7-9 and TRBJ1-2; D remains unclear. This CDR3 has 14 residues. V dropped 0 bases and J dropped 4 bases, with 9 bases sitting between them. CDR1 SEHNR and CDR2 FQNEAQ come from the germline V gene (reference sequence). CDR3 in DNA: TGTGCCAGCAGCTTAGCGGAGGGCATCTATGGCTACACCTTC. Translating gives CASSLAEGIYGYTF.

This clonotype was counted many times. The chain is built from TRBV6-2 or TRBV6-3 and TRBJ2-1; no reliable D call. Germline CDR1 is MNHEY and CDR2 is SVGEGT. This CDR3 contains 12 residues. The ends were cut back, 6 bases at V and 7 bases at J, with 10 bases in the middle. The CDR3, as DNA: TGTGCCAGCAGCCCCAACTCTAATGAGCAGTTCTTC. Its translation: CASSPNSNEQFF.

To note about this clonotype: Just one base apart from a much larger clone, this may be a read error. The CDR3 does not close with the conserved phenylalanine or tryptophan, likely indicating a read error. The chain combines TRBV24-1 with TRBJ2-6; TRBD2 matches 7 bases. V lost 5 bases and J lost 0; bases outside the gene matches: 3. Germline CDR1 KGHDR, CDR2 SFDVKD. The CDR3 contains 16 residues. CDR3 protein: CATSGGGSSGANVLTS. CDR3 nucleotides: TGTGCCACCAGTGGGGGAGGGAGCTCTGGGGCCAACGTCCTGACTTCC.

Ten or more counts support this clonotype. The rearrangement joins TRBV5-1 to TRBJ2-1; TRBD1 is a possible D gene (7 bases). CDR1 and CDR2 (germline): SGHRS, YFSETQ. V was clipped by 4 bases and J by 7 bases, with 15 bases between them. The CDR3 covers 14 residues. CDR3 nucleotides: TGCGCCAGCAGCCCCCGCAGGGGGGAAAATGAGCAGTTCTTC. It translates to CASSPRRGENEQFF. The full variable domain, completed using reference TRBV5-1 and TRBJ2-1, is KAGVTQTPRYLIKTRGQQVTLSCSPISGHRSVSWYQQTPGQGLQFLFEYFSETQRNKGNFPGRFSGRQFSNSRSEMNVSTLELGDSALYLCASSPRRGENEQFFGPGTRLTVL.

Points on this clonotype: Just one base apart from a much larger clone, this may be a read error. The rearrangement links TRBV13 to TRBJ1-1; D gene unclear. Germline CDR1 and CDR2: PRHDT and FYEKMQ (reference sequence). V lost 2 bases to trimming and J lost 0 bases, with 13 bases between them. CDR3 size: 16 residues. The CDR3 protein is CASSLRDFTMNTEAFF. The DNA of the CDR3 is TGTGCCAGCAGCTTACGTGACTTTACCATGAACACTGAAGCTTTCTTT.

There are many counts of this clonotype. CDR3 DNA: TGTGCCTGGAGTGGGGGGACCCGGGACAGATCCTACAATGAGCAGTTCTTC. It encodes CAWSGGTRDRSYNEQFF. V is TRBV30 and J is TRBJ2-1; TRBD1 aligns across 7 bases. This CDR3 contains 17 residues. With V trimmed by 1 base and J by 1 base, 10 bases remained unmatched. Germline CDR1 is GTSNPN and CDR2 is SVGIG (reference sequence).

This clonotype has at least ten counts. This sequence joins TRBV20-1 and TRBJ1-2; D unclear. Germline V gene data show CDR1 as DFQATT and CDR2 as SNEGSKA (reference sequence). The CDR3 totals 14 residues. The V end was cut by 1 base, the J end by 1 base, with 10 bases between. CDR3 coding DNA: TGCAGTGCTAGAGGCGGCAGCATTAACTATGGCTACACCTTC. Amino acid sequence: CSARGGSINYGYTF.

This clonotype occurred many times. The rearrangement links TRBV3-1 to TRBJ2-3; perhaps TRBD2 as D (6 bases). Looked up from germline, CDR1 is LGHDT and CDR2 is YNNKEL (reference sequence). This CDR3 region has 15 residues. Trimming pared 4 bases from V and 0 bases from J, leaving 11 bases between. The CDR3 DNA reads as TGTGCCAGCAGCCTGGGACTCCAAAGCACAGATACGCAGTATTTT. Its protein is CASSLGLQSTDTQYF.

This clonotype is medium-sized (0.01 to 0.1%) in the sample. V is TRBV20-1 and J is TRBJ2-3; D is unclear. Germline CDR1 and CDR2: DFQATT and SNEGSKA (reference sequence). V lost 6 bases, J lost 5 bases, and 18 bases lay in between. The CDR3 has 14 amino acids. Here the CDR3 reads CSAQEGVLKDTQYF. CDR3 nucleotides: TGCAGTGCCCAGGAAGGTGTCTTAAAAGATACGCAGTATTTT.

The chain couples TRBV20-1 to TRBJ2-7, with 10 bases lining up with TRBD1. CDR1 DFQATT and CDR2 SNEGSKA come from the germline V gene (reference sequence). The junction had 11 bases not matched to a gene; V was cut back by 0 bases and J by 9 bases. The CDR3 contains 15 residues. The CDR3 DNA is TGCAGTGCTAGAGACACCCGGGACAGGGGATCGAGGCAGTACTTC. Protein product: CSARDTRDRGSRQYF.

The sample holds many counts of this clonotype. J is TRBJ2-4 and V is TRBV27; D is ambiguous. Deletions cut 3 bases from V and 0 bases from J, with 6 bases between. CDR1 is MNHEY, CDR2 SMNVEV, per germline (reference sequence). The CDR3 spans 14 residues. The CDR3 DNA follows: TGTGCCAGCAGTTTTCAGTTAGCCAAAAACATTCAGTACTTC. Amino acids: CASSFQLAKNIQYF.

V usage is TRBV6-2 or TRBV6-3 and J usage is TRBJ1-5; D is uncertain. Germline V CDR1 and CDR2: MNHEY, SVGEGT. The CDR3 is 13 amino acids. V was pared by 2 bases and J by 12 bases, with 14 bases between. The CDR3 coding sequence is TGTGCCAGCAGTTACCCAGGCAATCGGCACCAGCATTTT. Translated: CASSYPGNRHQHF.